The 2 T cell receptor beta chains reported below all come from one sample, sequenced in a study of CD8 T cells in ankylosing spondylitis. TCRdb reanalysed the 5' RACE reads using MiXCR and keeps one entry per CDR3 protein. Of a few hundred thousand distinct CDR3 sequences listed, 20% to 25% were seen once; the top ten hold 15% to 20%. These receptors lack a known antigen. Study observations and caveats: Apparently characteristic of ankylosing spondylitis blood was a TCR beta motif (about 8 highly homologous variants).

The specimen sequenced was blood, either unsorted or a sorted T cell fraction (not recorded which). These receptors were taken from a male donor with ankylosing spondylitis.

The chain combines TRBV18 with TRBJ2-7; 8 bases match TRBD2. After removal of 2 bases from V and 0 bases from J, the junction contained 6 bases not matched to a gene. CDR1 is KGHSH and CDR2 is LQKENI in the germline V gene. CDR3 length: 16 residues. CDR3 residues: CASSPSVAGPSYEQYF. The DNA for the CDR3 is TGTGCCAGCTCACCAAGTGTAGCGGGACCCTCCTACGAGCAGTACTTC. The entire variable domain, with the rest obtained from reference TRBV18 and TRBJ2-7, is as follows: NAGVMQNPRHLVRRRGQEARLRCSPMKGHSHVYWYRQLPEEGLKFMVYLQKENIIDESGMPKERFSAEFPKEGPSILRIQQVVRGDSAAYFCASSPSVAGPSYEQYFGPGTRLTVT.

This clonotype was counted only a few times. The chain couples TRBV25-1 to TRBJ2-1, with D possibly being TRBD2 (6 bases). CDR1 is MGHDK, CDR2 SYGVNS, per germline. V shed 7 bases and J shed 0 bases, with 10 bases lying between them. The CDR3 runs 14 residues. The CDR3 DNA reads as TGTGCCAGCACCAGCGGGTTCTCCTACAATGAGCAGTTCTTC. Encoded protein: CASTSGFSYNEQFF.